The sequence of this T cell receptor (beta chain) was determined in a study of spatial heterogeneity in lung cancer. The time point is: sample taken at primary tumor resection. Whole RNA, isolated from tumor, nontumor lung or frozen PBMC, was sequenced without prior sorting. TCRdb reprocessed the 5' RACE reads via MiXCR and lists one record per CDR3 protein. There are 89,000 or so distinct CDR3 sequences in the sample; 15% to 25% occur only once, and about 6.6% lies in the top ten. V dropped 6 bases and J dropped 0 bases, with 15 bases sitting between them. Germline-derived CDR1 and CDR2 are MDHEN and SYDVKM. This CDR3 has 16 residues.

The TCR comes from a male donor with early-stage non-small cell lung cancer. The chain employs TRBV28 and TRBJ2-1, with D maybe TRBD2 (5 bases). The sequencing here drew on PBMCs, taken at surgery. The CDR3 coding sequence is TGTGCCAGCAGAATGGCTATTGGGAGCTCCTACAATGAGCAGTTCTTC. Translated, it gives CASRMAIGSSYNEQFF.